What follows is one T cell receptor (beta chain) and its context. This sample is drawn from a study of T cells in Graves' hyperthyroidism and ophthalmopathy. TCR beta CDR3 region amplification was performed from RNA transcripts. HTBI primers were employed in a first-round RT-PCR of the TCR CDR3. MiXCR, applied by TCRdb to the multiplex PCR reads, yields one record per CDR3 protein. The sample has about 200,000 distinct CDR3 sequences; about a sixth are singletons. Newly diagnosed patients aged 18 to 65 had hyperthyroidism of under 2 months' duration. Diagnoses used clinical symptoms, serum thyroxine and TRAb, thyroid ultrasound and orbital computed tomography. V was cut by 7 bases and J by 7 bases, with 17 bases left in between. Germline V gene data show CDR1 as SGHTA and CDR2 as FQGNSA. This CDR3 has 14 amino acids.

The origin of this receptor is a woman between 45 and 65 years old with Graves' hyperthyroidism. The rearrangement uses TRBV7-2 and TRBJ2-1; D is unresolved. The sequenced material came from blood. As DNA, the CDR3 is TGTGCCAGCACAGACCAACTTGGTAGGAATGAGCAGTTCTTC. Its protein is CASTDQLGRNEQFF.